This T cell receptor beta chain was documented in a study of cytomegalovirus exposure and HLA in healthy donors. Whole-study findings and limits: An analysis was carried out later, and it reportedly showed fewer N-insertions in an Asian-associated ancestry cluster than the roughly 670-donor mean. Approximately 17,000 TCR beta sequences were associated with HLA alleles at 0.05 false discovery rate in a later analysis.

Remarks on this clone: The antigen remains undetermined.

Use of 60 Vbeta and 13 Jbeta primers characterized the PCR. The repertoire was sequenced with immunoSEQ multiplex PCR; TCRdb's copy has only in-frame clones and lacks some. Among around 140,000 clones listed, less than 85% were seen once. CDR3 size: 15 residues. Unmatched junction bases numbered 6, after V lost 4 bases and J lost 3 bases. CDR1 is MGHRA, CDR2 YSYEKL, per germline. The chain has TRBV4-1 and TRBJ2-7, with 10 positions matching TRBD1. The source is a middle-aged man in good health and CMV-seronegative. Material for sequencing was PBMCs. CDR3 sequence reads: CASSPGTGDLYEQYF. DNA of the CDR3: TGCGCCAGCAGCCCGGGGACAGGGGATCTCTACGAGCAGTACTTC.